The clone carrying this T cell receptor beta chain was found many times. Each TCR cDNA molecule carried a unique molecular identifier. TCRdb reprocessed the 5' RACE reads via MiXCR and lists one record per CDR3 protein. The sample yields about 48,000 distinct CDR3 sequences, roughly 5.7% seen once. This sample's time point: sample taken at primary tumor resection. The donor population consisted of some 72 patients with untreated, early-stage non-small cell lung cancer. V shed 6 bases and J shed 3 bases, with 15 bases lying between them. This CDR3 contains 14 residues. CDR1 is WSHSY and CDR2 is SAAADI in the germline V gene. This specimen comes from a study of spatial heterogeneity in lung cancer. The overall study: Raw reads contained each unique TCR and UMI combination more than ten times on average.

The sequencing used PBMCs, collected at surgery. This receptor was taken from a male donor with early-stage non-small cell lung cancer. The rearrangement joins TRBV10-2 to TRBJ2-7; D might be TRBD2 (5 bases). DNA of the CDR3: TGCGCCAGCAGCCGGGGTCCGCTAAGCTACGAGCAGTACTTC. As protein: CASSRGPLSYEQYF.